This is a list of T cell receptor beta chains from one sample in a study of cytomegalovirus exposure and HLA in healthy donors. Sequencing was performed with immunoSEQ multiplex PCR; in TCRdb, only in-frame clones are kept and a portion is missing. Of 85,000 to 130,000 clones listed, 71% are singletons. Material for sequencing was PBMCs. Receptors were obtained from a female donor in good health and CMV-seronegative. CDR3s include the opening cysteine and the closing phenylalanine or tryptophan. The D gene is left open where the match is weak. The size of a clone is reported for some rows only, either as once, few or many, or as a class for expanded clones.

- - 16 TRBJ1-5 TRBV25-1 TGTGCCAGCAGCCCCAACAGGGTGGGCAGCAATCAGCCCCAGCATTTT CASSPNRVGSNQPQHF
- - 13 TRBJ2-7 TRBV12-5 TGTGCTAGTGGCCTTAGACAGGACGGGGAGCAGTACTTC CASGLRQDGEQYF
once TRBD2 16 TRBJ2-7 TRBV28 TGTGCCAGCTCAAGCCCCGGACTAGCGGGTACCTACGAGCAGTACTTC CASSSPGLAGTYEQYF
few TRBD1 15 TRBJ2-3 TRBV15 TGTGCCACCAGCAGGGACAGGGGGGGTGGGGATACGCAGTATTTT CATSRDRGGGDTQYF
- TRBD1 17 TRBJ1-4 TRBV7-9 TGTGCCAGCAGCTCTAAACTCGACAGGGGGACTAATGAAAAACTGTTTTTT CASSSKLDRGTNEKLFF
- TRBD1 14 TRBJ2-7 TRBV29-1 TGCAGCGTTGTTACCACAGGGGGCTCCTACGAGCAGTACTTC CSVVTTGGSYEQYF
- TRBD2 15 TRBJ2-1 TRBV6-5 TGTGCCAGCAATTGGACTAGCGGGATGTACAATGAGCAGTTCTTC CASNWTSGMYNEQFF
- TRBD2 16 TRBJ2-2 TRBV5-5 TGTGCCAGCAGCTGGGGGGGACTAGCGGGAGCCGGGGAGCTGTTTTTT CASSWGGLAGAGELFF
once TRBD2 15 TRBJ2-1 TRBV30 TGTGCCTGGAGTACCCTGGGGGGGGTCTACAATGAGCAGTTCTTC CAWSTLGGVYNEQFF
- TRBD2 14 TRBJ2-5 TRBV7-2 TGTGCCAGCAGCCCTCCGGGACTAGGAGGGACCCAGTACTTC CASSPPGLGGTQYF
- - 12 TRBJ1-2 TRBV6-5 TGTGCCAGCAGCGGGACTAATTATGGCTACACCTTC CASSGTNYGYTF
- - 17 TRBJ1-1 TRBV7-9 TGTGCCAGCAACGATCGGATCGGGGGTGACATGAACACTGAAGCTTTCTTT CASNDRIGGDMNTEAFF
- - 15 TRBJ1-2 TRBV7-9 TGTGCCAGCAGCTTAGGCGGGCGGCCCCGGGATGGCTACACCTTC CASSLGGRPRDGYTF
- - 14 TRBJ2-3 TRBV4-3 TGCGCCAGCAGCCCAGGGGGAGGAACAGATACGCAGTATTTT CASSPGGGTDTQYF
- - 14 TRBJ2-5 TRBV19 TGTGCCAGTAGTTTGGATGGTGGGGCTGGGACCCAGTACTTC CASSLDGGAGTQYF
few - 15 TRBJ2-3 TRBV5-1 TGCGCCAGCAGCAAGACAGATACCCACCCGGCTACGCAGTATTTT CASSKTDTHPATQYF
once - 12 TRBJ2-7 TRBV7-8 TGTGCCAGCAGCCCCGGGGAATACGAGCAGTACTTC CASSPGEYEQYF
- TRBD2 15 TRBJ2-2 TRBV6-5 TGTGCCAGCAGTGCCCGGGAGGGCCGAGACGGGGAGCTGTTTTTT CASSAREGRDGELFF
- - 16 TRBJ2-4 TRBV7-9 TGTGCCAGCAGCTTGGCTGCGGGGTTAGCCAAAAACATTCAGTACTTC CASSLAAGLAKNIQYF
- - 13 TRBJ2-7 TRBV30 TGTGCCTGGAGAAGAGAGGGAGGCCACGAGCAGTACTTC CAWRREGGHEQYF
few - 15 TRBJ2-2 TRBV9 TGTGCCAGCAGCGTAGTCCCAGGGGTCACCGGGGAGCTGTTTTTT CASSVVPGVTGELFF
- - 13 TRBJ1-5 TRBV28 TGTGCCAGCAGCCGGACAGTTAATCAGCCCCAGCATTTT CASSRTVNQPQHF
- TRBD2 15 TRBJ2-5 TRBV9 TGTGCCAGCGGGGAGACTAGCGGGAGAAGAGAGACCCAGTACTTC CASGETSGRRETQYF
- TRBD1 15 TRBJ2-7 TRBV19 TGTGCCAGTAGTCCCCGGACAGGGAACACCTACGAGCAGTACTTC CASSPRTGNTYEQYF
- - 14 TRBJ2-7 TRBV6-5 TGTGCCAGCAGTCCCGGGACTTTAGCGTCCGAGCAGTACTTC CASSPGTLASEQYF
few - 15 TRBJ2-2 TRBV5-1 TGCGCCAGCAGCTTGGCCGGGGCGGGAACCGGGGAGCTGTTTTTT CASSLAGAGTGELFF
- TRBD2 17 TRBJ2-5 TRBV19 TGTGCCAGTAGTATAGACCCCCCACTAGCGGGGCAAGAGACCCAGTACTTC CASSIDPPLAGQETQYF
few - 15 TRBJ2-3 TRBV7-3 TGTGCCAGCAGTCGGGATTTTACACAGAAGGATACGCAGTATTTT CASSRDFTQKDTQYF
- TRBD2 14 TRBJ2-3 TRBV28 TGTGCCAGCAGTGAGCCTAGCGGGCCAGATACGCAGTATTTT CASSEPSGPDTQYF
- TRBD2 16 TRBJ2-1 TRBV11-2 TGTGCCAGCAGCTTAGTTAGGCGGGAGGCCAACAATGAGCAGTTCTTC CASSLVRREANNEQFF
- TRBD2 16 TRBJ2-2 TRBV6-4 TGTGCCAGCAGTCGGACTAGCGGGAGGGGTACCGGGGAGCTGTTTTTT CASSRTSGRGTGELFF
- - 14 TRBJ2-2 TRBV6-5 TGTGCCAGCAGTCGACAGGGAGGCACCGGGGAGCTGTTTTTT CASSRQGGTGELFF
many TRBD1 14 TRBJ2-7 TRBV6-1 TGTGCCAGCAGTGAGGGACAGGGGGCCTACGAGCAGTACTTC CASSEGQGAYEQYF
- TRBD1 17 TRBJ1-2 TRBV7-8 TGTGCCAGCAGCTTAGTAGGGACAGGGGTCCGTAACTATGGCTACACCTTC CASSLVGTGVRNYGYTF
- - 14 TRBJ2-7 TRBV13 TGTGCCAGCAGCTCAAGACTAGGGCGTAACGAGCAGTACTTC CASSSRLGRNEQYF
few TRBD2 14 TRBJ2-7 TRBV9 TGTGCCAGCAGCGCGGGACTAACTCCCTACGAGCAGTACTTC CASSAGLTPYEQYF
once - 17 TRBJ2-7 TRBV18 TGTGCCAGCTCACCAGGACTTAGAGGGGGAATCAGCTACGAGCAGTACTTC CASSPGLRGGISYEQYF
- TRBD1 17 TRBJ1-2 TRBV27 TGTGCCAGCAGAAGGGCCGCACCGCCAGGGGGAAACTATGGCTACACCTTC CASRRAAPPGGNYGYTF
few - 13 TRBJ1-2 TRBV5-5 TGTGCCAGCAGCTTTGACAGGAGAAGTGGCTACACCTTC CASSFDRRSGYTF
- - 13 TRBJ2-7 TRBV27 TGTGCCAGCAGTTTATCCCGTTTTCGCGAGCAGTACTTC CASSLSRFREQYF
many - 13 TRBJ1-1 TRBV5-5 TGTGCCAGCTGCTTGGGGAGGAAAACTGAAGCTTTCTTT CASCLGRKTEAFF
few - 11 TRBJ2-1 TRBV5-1 TGCGCCAGCAGCTTTAACAATGAGCAGTTCTTC CASSFNNEQFF
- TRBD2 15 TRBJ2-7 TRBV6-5 TGTGCCAGCAGTCCTCTAGCGGGGGCGTCCTACGAGCAGTACTTC CASSPLAGASYEQYF
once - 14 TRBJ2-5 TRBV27 TGTGCCAGCAGTTCTTGGGGGGATGGAGAGACCCAGTACTTC CASSSWGDGETQYF
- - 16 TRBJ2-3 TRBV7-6 TGTGCCAGCAGCTTAGGTTCGTGGCGGAGCACAGATACGCAGTATTTT CASSLGSWRSTDTQYF
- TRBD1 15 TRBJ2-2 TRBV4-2 TGTGCCAGCAGCCTACATGACAGGGGCACCGGGGAGCTGTTTTTT CASSLHDRGTGELFF
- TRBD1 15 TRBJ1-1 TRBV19 TGTGCCAGTGGCACCGGGACAGGGGTGAACACTGAAGCTTTCTTT CASGTGTGVNTEAFF
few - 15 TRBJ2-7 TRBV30 TGTGCCTGGCAAGGGATGGACTGGAGTGGCTACGAGCAGTACTTC CAWQGMDWSGYEQYF
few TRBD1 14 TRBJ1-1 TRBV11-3 TGTGCCAGCAGCCGGGGACAGGGAAACACTGAAGCTTTCTTT CASSRGQGNTEAFF
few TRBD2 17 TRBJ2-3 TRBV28 TGTGCCAGCATGTGGACTAGCGGGCTCCGGAGCACAGATACGCAGTATTTT CASMWTSGLRSTDTQYF
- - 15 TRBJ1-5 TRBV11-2 TGTGCCAGCAGCTTAGGGTCGGGGGGCGGTCAGCCCCAGCATTTT CASSLGSGGGQPQHF
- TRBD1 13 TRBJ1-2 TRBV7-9 TGTGCCAGCAGCTTGGAGACAGGGGACGGCTACACCTTC CASSLETGDGYTF
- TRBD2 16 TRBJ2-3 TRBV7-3 TGTGCCAGCAGCTCCCCGCAGCGGGATACCACAGATACGCAGTATTTT CASSSPQRDTTDTQYF
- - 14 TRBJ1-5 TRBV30 TGTGCCTGGAGTTCGGGGGGGAGCAATCAGCCCCAGCATTTT CAWSSGGSNQPQHF